This T cell receptor (beta chain) was obtained from a study of immune evolution from preneoplasia to lung adenocarcinoma. Produced via immunoSEQ multiplex PCR; TCRdb's table is partial and in-frame only. Here the sample spans under 3,500 clones, around 82% being singletons. The CDR3 extends over 10 amino acids. V lost 3 bases to trimming and J lost 8 bases, with 4 bases between them. This clonotype was obtained from a donor older than 65 with lung adenocarcinoma. This sequence joins TRBV23-1 and TRBJ2-5; the D is unclear. TRBV23-1 is treated as an ORF (open reading frame) with a function not yet certain. The sequenced material came from FFPE adjacent normal lung tissue. The CDR3 DNA reads as TGCGCCAGCAGTCACAATACCCAGTACTTC. Its translation: CASSHNTQYF.